What follows describes a single TCR beta chain. This clone's antigen is unknown. Base qualities are not at hand, and no much larger clone is one base apart. This sample stems from a study of blood T cell repertoires in COVID-19 (dated by TCRdb to about 2020). With respect to the entire study: Samples covering the acute and convalescent phases of COVID-19 were provided by collaborators in the United States, Italy and Spain. Where available, HLA class I and class II types were obtained from metadata supplied by the sample provider rather than from assay-based typing. The sample metadata nearly always contained a de-identified subject ID, COVID-19 status, age in years and sex. The dataset comprised deeply sampled blood TCRbeta repertoires from subjects exposed to, actively infected with, or recovered from COVID-19. The repertoires were released in a freely available public database intended as a resource for research on the immune response to SARS-CoV-2. The material from the prospective study consisted of cDNA or gDNA derived from T cells, B-cell-depleted T cells, or PBMCs. Samples came from the ongoing ImmuneRACE study (first 160 participants) plus 1,254 subjects from 6 global collaborators.

The collaborating institutions used their own protocols to collect whole blood in K2EDTA tubes. For TCRbeta analysis, collaborators shipped samples in one of three forms: frozen whole blood, isolated PBMCs, or DNA extracted from either of those sample types. On the study overall, not on this receptor specifically: The quantity of clinical and demographic metadata differed by source and by participant and was supplied without curation.

TCRbeta CDR3 regions were amplified from genomic DNA by means of the immunoSEQ Assay, a bias-controlled multiplex PCR. Per the original workflow: Within the assay, amplification of reference gene primers was used to estimate how many nucleated cells each sample contained. To quantify the absolute abundance of each unique TCRbeta CDR3 rearrangement, sequence reads were collapsed and filtered. For each sample, productive Simpson clonality was calculated as the square root of Simpson's diversity index across productive rearrangements. Drawn from immuneACCESS, this table holds only the in-frame rearrangements with V and J called that TCRdb kept. Clones are partly lost; checked studies trace under half to an unresolved V gene and leave the rest unexplained. The V and J calls and clone size were taken over from that table, and D and trimming were inferred from the DNA. The sample table contains 150,000 or so clones; only one count was recorded for approximately 82% of them. Approximately 14% of the sample belongs to the ten largest clones.

This TCR was sampled from a human donor with acute or convalescent COVID-19. The donor label of this sample is uncertain. Sequenced material: peripheral blood.

The CDR3: CASRGRVNSPLHF. The sequenced DNA is TGTGCCAGCCGAGGCAGGGTGAATTCACCCCTCCACTTT. Recombination connected TRBV2 to TRBJ1-6; a tentative D call is TRBD1 (5 bases match). The junction carries 12 bases between V and J, which are trimmed by 8 bases and 7 bases respectively. CDR1 and CDR2 (SNHLY, FYNNEI) derive from the germline V gene. There are 13 amino acids in the CDR3, from cysteine to phenylalanine inclusive. Of all the DNA, just the CDR3 is kept, 39 bases in frame from base 1.